A selection of T cell receptor beta chains follows, all from one sample in a study of blood T cell repertoires in COVID-19. Assay: immunoSEQ multiplex PCR; the TCRdb copy retains only in-frame clones and omits some. The table lists approximately 270,000 clones, 86% of them singletons. Sequencing used peripheral blood. These receptor sequences come from a man aged 35 to 55 with active or convalescent COVID-19. Both conserved end residues are part of each CDR3. The order of the fields is CDR3 protein, CDR3 DNA, J gene, clone size, D gene, V gene. D genes are given only for firm matches. Rows give clone size only sometimes, using once, few, many, or a class for an expanded clone.

CDR3: CASSLEGQGAYISGNTIYF
DNA: TGTGCCAGCAGCTTAGAGGGGCAGGGGGCCTACATCTCTGGAAACACCATATATTTT
J: TRBJ1-3
size: NA
D: TRBD1
V: TRBV7-6

CDR3: CASSPWGLAGANEQYF
DNA: TGTGCCAGCAGCCCCTGGGGACTAGCGGGAGCAAACGAGCAGTACTTC
J: TRBJ2-7
size: NA
D: TRBD2
V: TRBV9

CDR3: CASSNQVDYGYTF
DNA: TGTGCCAGCAGCAATCAGGTCGACTATGGCTACACCTTC
J: TRBJ1-2
size: NA
D: NA
V: TRBV5-4

CDR3: CASSESTLGGGEKLFF
DNA: TGCGCCAGCAGTGAGTCGACTCTTGGCGGCGGGGAAAAACTGTTTTTT
J: TRBJ1-4
size: NA
D: NA
V: TRBV10-1

CDR3: CASLDPWANQPQHF
DNA: TGTGCCAGCCTCGATCCCTGGGCCAATCAGCCCCAGCATTTT
J: TRBJ1-5
size: NA
D: NA
V: TRBV6-5

CDR3: CASSTDRGHYGYTF
DNA: TGTGCCAGCAGTACCGACAGGGGCCACTATGGCTACACCTTC
J: TRBJ1-2
size: NA
D: TRBD1
V: TRBV2

CDR3: CASSARGRATNEKLFF
DNA: TGTGCCAGCAGTGCTAGGGGGCGAGCAACTAATGAAAAACTGTTTTTT
J: TRBJ1-4
size: NA
D: TRBD1
V: TRBV6-1

CDR3: CASARSSVGSMNTEAFF
DNA: TGTGCTAGTGCCAGGTCGTCCGTGGGGAGCATGAACACTGAAGCTTTCTTT
J: TRBJ1-1
size: NA
D: NA
V: TRBV12-5

CDR3: CASSHSGQDTQYF
DNA: TGTGCCAGCAGTCATAGCGGGCAAGATACGCAGTATTTT
J: TRBJ2-3
size: NA
D: TRBD2
V: TRBV27

CDR3: CASTPGTSGMETQYF
DNA: TGCGCCAGCACCCCTGGGACTAGCGGGATGGAGACCCAGTACTTC
J: TRBJ2-5
size: NA
D: TRBD2
V: TRBV5-1

CDR3: CASAHPQQGGRGAPNYGYTF
DNA: TGTGCCAGCGCGCATCCCCAACAGGGGGGAAGAGGAGCTCCTAACTATGGCTACACCTTC
J: TRBJ1-2
size: NA
D: TRBD1
V: TRBV9

CDR3: CASSQGEAPAYNEQFF
DNA: TGCGCCAGCAGCCAAGGGGAGGCCCCTGCGTACAATGAGCAGTTCTTC
J: TRBJ2-1
size: NA
D: NA
V: TRBV4-1

CDR3: CASSLGQGITEAFF
DNA: TGTGCCAGCAGCTTAGGACAGGGGATCACTGAAGCTTTCTTT
J: TRBJ1-1
size: NA
D: TRBD1
V: TRBV7-2

CDR3: CASSTDRVVDGYTF
DNA: TGTGCCAGCAGCACCGACAGGGTAGTGGATGGCTACACCTTC
J: TRBJ1-2
size: few
D: TRBD1
V: TRBV13

CDR3: CASGTGFGYTF
DNA: TGTGCCAGCGGTACAGGGTTTGGCTACACCTTC
J: TRBJ1-2
size: NA
D: NA
V: TRBV6-5

CDR3: CASSLAGGVPDTDTQYF
DNA: TGTGCCAGCAGCCTGGCGGGAGGGGTCCCCGACACAGATACGCAGTATTTT
J: TRBJ2-3
size: NA
D: TRBD2
V: TRBV5-5

CDR3: CASSQEEDRDPLHF
DNA: TGCGCCAGCAGCCAAGAGGAGGACAGGGATCCCCTCCACTTT
J: TRBJ1-6
size: NA
D: TRBD1
V: TRBV4-1

CDR3: CASSGGTPDGTGELFF
DNA: TGTGCCAGCAGCGGCGGGACGCCCGATGGCACCGGGGAGCTGTTTTTT
J: TRBJ2-2
size: NA
D: NA
V: TRBV5-4

CDR3: CASSLVVSSSYNSPLHF
DNA: TGTGCCAGCAGCTTAGTGGTATCGAGCTCCTATAATTCACCCCTCCACTTT
J: TRBJ1-6
size: NA
D: NA
V: TRBV7-2

CDR3: CASSRGRGYNEQFF
DNA: TGTGCCAGCAGCCGTGGACGGGGATACAATGAGCAGTTCTTC
J: TRBJ2-1
size: NA
D: NA
V: TRBV7-9

CDR3: CASSGGNQPQHF
DNA: TGTGCCAGCTCAGGGGGAAATCAGCCCCAGCATTTT
J: TRBJ1-5
size: NA
D: TRBD1
V: TRBV7-9

CDR3: CASRLREKGGYGYTF
DNA: TGTGCAAGTCGCCTACGGGAAAAGGGCGGCTATGGCTACACCTTC
J: TRBJ1-2
size: NA
D: NA
V: TRBV12-2

CDR3: CATSWERGDEQYF
DNA: TGTGCCACCTCCTGGGAAAGGGGTGACGAGCAGTACTTC
J: TRBJ2-7
size: NA
D: NA
V: TRBV2

CDR3: CASSQDLDSGATDTQYF
DNA: TGCGCCAGCAGCCAAGATCTTGATAGCGGTGCCACAGATACGCAGTATTTT
J: TRBJ2-3
size: NA
D: NA
V: TRBV4-1

CDR3: CASSVEGAYNEQFF
DNA: TGTGCCAGCAGCGTCGAGGGAGCTTACAATGAGCAGTTCTTC
J: TRBJ2-1
size: NA
D: NA
V: TRBV9

CDR3: CASSPTMQGRSYEQYF
DNA: TGCGCCAGCAGCCCGACCATGCAGGGAAGGTCCTACGAGCAGTACTTC
J: TRBJ2-7
size: NA
D: NA
V: TRBV10-1

CDR3: CASSPLGGSGEKLFF
DNA: TGTGCCAGCAGCCCCCTGGGGGGTTCGGGTGAAAAACTGTTTTTT
J: TRBJ1-4
size: NA
D: NA
V: TRBV6-5

CDR3: CAWSGATNEKLFF
DNA: TGTGCCTGGAGCGGAGCAACTAATGAAAAACTGTTTTTT
J: TRBJ1-4
size: NA
D: NA
V: TRBV30

CDR3: CSVERQDTYGYTF
DNA: TGCAGCGTTGAGAGGCAGGACACCTATGGCTACACCTTC
J: TRBJ1-2
size: many
D: NA
V: TRBV29-1

CDR3: CASGQGPGTEAFF
DNA: TGTGCCAGTGGACAGGGGCCGGGCACTGAAGCTTTCTTT
J: TRBJ1-1
size: NA
D: TRBD1
V: TRBV11-3

CDR3: CSADSTWGVTQYF
DNA: TGCAGCGCCGACTCGACATGGGGAGTCACGCAGTATTTT
J: TRBJ2-3
size: NA
D: NA
V: TRBV29-1

CDR3: CASSPGRRGNTEAFF
DNA: TGTGCCAGCAGCCCCGGGCGAAGGGGGAACACTGAAGCTTTCTTT
J: TRBJ1-1
size: NA
D: NA
V: TRBV3-1/TRBV3-2

CDR3: CASRRDRNQPQHF
DNA: TGTGCCAGCAGGCGGGACCGTAATCAGCCCCAGCATTTT
J: TRBJ1-5
size: NA
D: NA
V: TRBV12-3/TRBV12-4

CDR3: CSVEDWTGVNTQYF
DNA: TGCAGCGTTGAAGACTGGACAGGGGTAAATACGCAGTATTTT
J: TRBJ2-3
size: NA
D: TRBD1
V: TRBV29-1

CDR3: CASRQGSNTEAFF
DNA: TGTGCCAGTAGACAGGGATCGAACACTGAAGCTTTCTTT
J: TRBJ1-1
size: once
D: TRBD1
V: TRBV4-2

CDR3: CASSEMETQYF
DNA: TGTGCCAGCAGCGAGATGGAGACCCAGTACTTC
J: TRBJ2-5
size: NA
D: NA
V: TRBV2

CDR3: CASSPMGEGNTIYF
DNA: TGTGCCAGCAGCCCGATGGGCGAAGGAAACACCATATATTTT
J: TRBJ1-3
size: NA
D: NA
V: TRBV5-4

CDR3: CASSLGLAGITTGELFF
DNA: TGTGCCAGCAGCTTAGGACTAGCGGGGATTACCACCGGGGAGCTGTTTTTT
J: TRBJ2-2
size: NA
D: TRBD2
V: TRBV5-5

CDR3: CASSIGTGDYTEAFF
DNA: TGTGCCAGCAGCATCGGGACAGGGGACTACACTGAAGCTTTCTTT
J: TRBJ1-1
size: NA
D: TRBD1
V: TRBV5-4

CDR3: CASSSGNSGYTF
DNA: TGTGCCAGCAGCTCCGGGAATAGTGGCTACACCTTC
J: TRBJ1-2
size: NA
D: NA
V: TRBV4-2

CDR3: CASGQTPASGGENIQYF
DNA: TGTGCTAGTGGTCAAACCCCAGCTAGCGGGGGGGAAAACATTCAGTACTTC
J: TRBJ2-4
size: NA
D: TRBD2
V: TRBV12-5

CDR3: CASSLTSGSYEQYF
DNA: TGCGCCAGCAGCTTAACTAGCGGATCCTACGAGCAGTACTTC
J: TRBJ2-7
size: NA
D: TRBD2
V: TRBV5-1

CDR3: CSVGQGWYGYTF
DNA: TGCAGCGTGGGACAGGGATGGTATGGCTACACCTTC
J: TRBJ1-2
size: NA
D: TRBD1
V: TRBV29-1

CDR3: CATSDYTDQPQHF
DNA: TGTGCCACCAGTGATTATACAGATCAGCCCCAGCATTTT
J: TRBJ1-5
size: NA
D: NA
V: TRBV24-1

CDR3: CASRQGQGWKDTGELFF
DNA: TGTGCCAGCAGACAGGGACAGGGGTGGAAGGACACCGGGGAGCTGTTTTTT
J: TRBJ2-2
size: NA
D: TRBD1
V: TRBV4-2

CDR3: CASSIPGQGSLEQYF
DNA: TGTGCCAGCAGCATACCGGGACAGGGGTCCCTCGAGCAGTACTTC
J: TRBJ2-7
size: NA
D: TRBD1
V: TRBV7-9

CDR3: CASTPRGAADTQYF
DNA: TGTGCCAGCACCCCTCGGGGGGCTGCCGATACGCAGTATTTT
J: TRBJ2-3
size: NA
D: NA
V: TRBV6-5